The next 14 T cell receptor beta chains were all read from a single sample in a study of blood T cell repertoires in COVID-19. The repertoire was sequenced with immunoSEQ multiplex PCR; TCRdb's copy has only in-frame clones and lacks some. The sample yields some 250,000 clones, approximately 84% seen once. The sequencing input was peripheral blood. These receptors were obtained from a woman aged 30 to 39 who had recovered from COVID-19.

This clone was seen at least ten times. The V call is TRBV7-2, the J call TRBJ2-7; no definite D call. The CDR3 consists of 13 residues. CDR1 and CDR2 (germline): SGHTA, FQGNSA. The V gene lost 3 bases and the J gene lost 5 bases, with 11 bases spanning the gap. The CDR3 loop is CASSFSVLDEQYF. CDR3 nucleotide sequence: TGTGCCAGCAGCTTTTCTGTCCTCGACGAGCAGTACTTC.

V is TRBV4-2 and J is TRBJ2-2; 7 positions match TRBD2. The CDR3 spans 19 residues. The V gene's germline CDR1 is LGHNA and CDR2 YNFKEQ. With V trimmed by 3 bases and J by 2 bases, 15 bases remained unmatched. The CDR3 here is CASSQRRPQRGDNTGELFF. In DNA, the CDR3 is TGTGCCAGCAGCCAGAGAAGACCCCAGCGGGGAGATAACACCGGGGAGCTGTTTTTT.

The chain joins TRBV19 to TRBJ2-7; possible D gene TRBD2, 5 bases. From germline, CDR1 is LNHDA and CDR2 SQIVND (reference sequence). This CDR3 has 13 residues. V dropped 5 bases and J dropped 3 bases, with 11 bases sitting between them. The chain's CDR3 is CASSGAVNYEQYF. The CDR3 region has the DNA TGTGCCAGTAGTGGAGCGGTGAACTACGAGCAGTACTTC.

The chain uses TRBV5-6 and TRBJ2-2; 9 nucleotides align to TRBD2. The germline V gene has CDR1 SGHDT and CDR2 YYEEEE. The V gene end was trimmed by 2 bases and the J gene end by 4 bases; junction bases not matched to a gene: 6. The CDR3 has 16 residues. As DNA, the CDR3 is TGTGCCAGCAGCTTAGAAGCGGGGGGTGCCACCGGGGAGCTGTTTTTT. Its translation: CASSLEAGGATGELFF.

The chain carries TRBV6-5 and TRBJ2-5; no definite D call. V was trimmed by 5 bases and J by 4 bases, leaving 11 bases between them. The germline V gene has CDR1 MNHEY and CDR2 SVGAGI. The CDR3 covers 13 residues. The CDR3 nucleotides are TGTGCCAGCAGTCCCTCTAGAATAGAGACCCAGTACTTC. As protein: CASSPSRIETQYF.

The V gene is TRBV4-3, the J gene TRBJ2-1, with 11 nucleotides matching TRBD2. Per the germline V gene, CDR1 is LGHNA and CDR2 is YSLEER. The CDR3 sequence is 18 residues long. Trimming took 3 bases from V and 0 from J; bases not matched to a gene: 7. CDR3 amino acids: CASSQGLAEISSYNEQFF. DNA of the CDR3: TGCGCCAGCAGCCAGGGACTAGCGGAGATAAGCTCCTACAATGAGCAGTTCTTC.

The rearrangement links TRBV7-6 to TRBJ1-6; a weak D match, TRBD1 (5 bases). The CDR3 runs 14 residues. Trimming cost V 3 bases and J 8 bases, with 11 bases left between them. Germline V gene sequence: CDR1 SGHVS, CDR2 FNYEAQ. The CDR3, as DNA: TGTGCCAGCAGCTTGGGGGGTTTTGATTCACCCCTCCACTTT. Translated, it gives CASSLGGFDSPLHF. Complete variable domain (other parts from reference TRBV7-6 and TRBJ1-6): GAGVSQSPRYKVTKRGQDVALRCDPISGHVSLYWYRQALGQGPEFLTYFNYEAQQDKSGLPNDRFSAERPEGSISTLTIQRTEQRDSAMYRCASSLGGFDSPLHFGNGTRLTVT.

The V and J genes are TRBV21-1 and TRBJ2-2; TRBD1, as called in the table, went unchecked against the DNA. TRBV21-1 is described as a pseudogene. This CDR3 is 18 amino acids long. As DNA, the CDR3 is TGTGCCAGCTCGAATGGGGGTTCAGGGGTATGTGGCACCGGGGAGCTGTTTTTT. Translated: CASSNGGSGVCGTGELFF.

The chain is built from TRBV3-1 (or the pseudogene TRBV3-2) and TRBJ2-3, with TRBD2 identical over 15 bases. V was pared by 4 bases and J by 5 bases, with 7 bases of the junction left unmatched. The CDR3 has 17 residues. Germline lookup yields CDR1 LGHDT and CDR2 YNNKEL (reference sequence). The CDR3 is CASSLGTSGGSGDTQYF. As DNA, the CDR3 is TGTGCCAGCAGCCTGGGGACTAGCGGGGGGTCGGGAGATACGCAGTATTTT.

The genes are TRBV3-1 (or the pseudogene TRBV3-2) and TRBJ1-2, with 8 bases lining up with TRBD1. CDR1 and CDR2 from the germline V gene are LGHDT and YNNKEL (reference sequence). The V gene end was trimmed by 5 bases and the J gene end by 4 bases; junction bases not matched to a gene: 9. The length of the CDR3 is 15 residues. The CDR3 DNA follows: TGTGCCAGCAGCAGCAGTCCAGGGGGCATCTATGGCTACACCTTC. It specifies CASSSSPGGIYGYTF.

This clone appeared a single time. This chain connects TRBV19 to TRBJ2-5; 8 bases map to TRBD1. Germline-derived CDR1 and CDR2 are LNHDA and SQIVND (reference sequence). This CDR3 has 14 residues. Germline trimming cut 4 bases from V and 4 bases from J; bases unmatched to any gene: 5. CDR3 DNA: TGTGCCAGTAGTAACGACAGGGGTATAGAGACCCAGTACTTC. Its translation: CASSNDRGIETQYF.

The chain joins TRBV13 to TRBJ2-2; TRBD2 is a possible D gene (6 bases). Germline-derived CDR1 and CDR2 are PRHDT and FYEKMQ (reference sequence). Trimming stripped 3 bases from V and 3 bases from J, with 17 bases between. The CDR3 is made up of 17 amino acids. The CDR3 is CASSLDPTEGYTGELFF. DNA of the CDR3: TGTGCCAGCAGCTTGGACCCGACGGAGGGTTACACCGGGGAGCTGTTTTTT.

This sequence joins TRBV7-8 and TRBJ1-5, with 7 bases aligning to TRBD1. The germline CDR1 and CDR2 sequences are SGHVS and FQNEAQ. Germline trimming cut 0 bases from V and 5 bases from J; bases unmatched to any gene: 1. CDR3 length: 14 residues. The DNA for the CDR3 is TGTGCCAGCAGCTTAGCAGGGGGCGATCAGCCCCAGCATTTT. Amino acid sequence: CASSLAGGDQPQHF.

CDR3 DNA: TGTGCCAGCAGCTCCCAGGGGGCCTCTGGCTACACCTTC. Amino acid sequence: CASSSQGASGYTF. The gene calls are TRBV7-9 and TRBJ1-2; 8 bases match TRBD1. V shed 4 bases and J 7 bases; nucleotides not matched to a gene: 5. Germline loops: CDR1 SEHNR, CDR2 FQNEAQ (reference sequence). This CDR3 contains 13 residues.